Listed below are T cell receptor beta chains from one sample, sequenced in a study of blood T cell repertoires in COVID-19. Measured with immunoSEQ multiplex PCR; TCRdb has only the in-frame clones, and not every one. The table lists approximately 150,000 clones, around 86% of them singletons. Source material: peripheral blood. These receptors were obtained from a man aged 65 to 79 who had recovered from COVID-19. The conserved cysteine and the conserved F or W are not part of the CDR3 here. A D gene is named only where the DNA matches it firmly. A row's size may be missing; if present it is once, few, many or a size class.

clone size	D gene	J gene	V gene	CDR3 protein
NA	TRBD2	TRBJ2-5	TRBV4-1	ASSQESSGRVETQY
NA	NA	TRBJ1-6	TRBV21-1	ASRQSNNSPLH
NA	NA	TRBJ2-7	TRBV7-9	ASSLVRGPYEQY
NA	NA	TRBJ1-2	TRBV12-5	ASGPGFNGYT
NA	TRBD2	TRBJ2-5	TRBV24-1	ATSDSTSGGETQY
NA	TRBD1	TRBJ1-4	TRBV6-1	ASSETGRNEKLF
NA	TRBD2	TRBJ2-3	TRBV7-3	ASSPSGTSGDTQY
NA	NA	TRBJ1-1	TRBV6-5	ASRTDRYVAF
NA	NA	TRBJ1-4	TRBV25-1	ASSGETDWIEKLF
few	NA	TRBJ1-2	TRBV28	ASSITGNYGYT
NA	NA	TRBJ2-7	TRBV20-1	SASKPSTSYEQY
NA	TRBD2	TRBJ2-3	TRBV5-6	ASRKAKAGGRTDTQY
few	NA	TRBJ2-1	TRBV6-5	ASKLHGENEQF
NA	NA	TRBJ2-7	TRBV6-5	ASRLTASHEQY
few	NA	TRBJ2-5	TRBV5-5	ASSLTGSETQY
NA	NA	TRBJ2-3	TRBV6-6	ASTDLDTDTQY
NA	TRBD2	TRBJ2-5	TRBV20-1	SASMNSGRQETQY
NA	NA	TRBJ2-1	TRBV12-3/TRBV12-4	ASRIQVDNEQF
NA	NA	TRBJ2-1	TRBV11-3	ASSSGSYNEQF
NA	TRBD1	TRBJ2-4	TRBV7-2	ASSKGAGVDIQY
NA	NA	TRBJ2-7	TRBV15	ATSNSLSYEQY
NA	TRBD1	TRBJ1-4	TRBV5-6	ASSLLTGGRGEKLF
NA	NA	TRBJ2-1	TRBV14	ASSRELASHEQF
NA	TRBD2	TRBJ2-5	TRBV19	ASSMRHAGGPETQY
NA	TRBD2	TRBJ2-7	TRBV9	ASSVGAAGGPSEQY
NA	TRBD1	TRBJ2-1	TRBV11-3	ASSLGTGVHEQF
NA	NA	TRBJ2-7	TRBV29-1	SVEGTQSSYEQY
once	TRBD1	TRBJ1-2	TRBV18	ASSPVDREAGYT
NA	TRBD1	TRBJ2-7	TRBV27	ASSLSEEGPQGSFYEQY
NA	TRBD1	TRBJ1-1	TRBV29-1	SVPEQGKGHTEAF